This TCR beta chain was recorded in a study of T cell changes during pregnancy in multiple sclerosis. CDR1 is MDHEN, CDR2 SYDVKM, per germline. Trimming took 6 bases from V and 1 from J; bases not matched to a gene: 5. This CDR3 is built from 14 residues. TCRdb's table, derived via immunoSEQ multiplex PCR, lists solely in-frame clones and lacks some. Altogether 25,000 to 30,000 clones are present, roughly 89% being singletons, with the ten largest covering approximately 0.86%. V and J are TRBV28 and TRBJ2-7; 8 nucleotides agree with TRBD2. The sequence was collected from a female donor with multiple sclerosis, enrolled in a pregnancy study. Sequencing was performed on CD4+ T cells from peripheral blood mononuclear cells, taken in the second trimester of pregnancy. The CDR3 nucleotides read TGTGCCAGCAGCCTGACGGGGGGGTCCTACGAGCAGTACTTC. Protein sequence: CASSLTGGSYEQYF.